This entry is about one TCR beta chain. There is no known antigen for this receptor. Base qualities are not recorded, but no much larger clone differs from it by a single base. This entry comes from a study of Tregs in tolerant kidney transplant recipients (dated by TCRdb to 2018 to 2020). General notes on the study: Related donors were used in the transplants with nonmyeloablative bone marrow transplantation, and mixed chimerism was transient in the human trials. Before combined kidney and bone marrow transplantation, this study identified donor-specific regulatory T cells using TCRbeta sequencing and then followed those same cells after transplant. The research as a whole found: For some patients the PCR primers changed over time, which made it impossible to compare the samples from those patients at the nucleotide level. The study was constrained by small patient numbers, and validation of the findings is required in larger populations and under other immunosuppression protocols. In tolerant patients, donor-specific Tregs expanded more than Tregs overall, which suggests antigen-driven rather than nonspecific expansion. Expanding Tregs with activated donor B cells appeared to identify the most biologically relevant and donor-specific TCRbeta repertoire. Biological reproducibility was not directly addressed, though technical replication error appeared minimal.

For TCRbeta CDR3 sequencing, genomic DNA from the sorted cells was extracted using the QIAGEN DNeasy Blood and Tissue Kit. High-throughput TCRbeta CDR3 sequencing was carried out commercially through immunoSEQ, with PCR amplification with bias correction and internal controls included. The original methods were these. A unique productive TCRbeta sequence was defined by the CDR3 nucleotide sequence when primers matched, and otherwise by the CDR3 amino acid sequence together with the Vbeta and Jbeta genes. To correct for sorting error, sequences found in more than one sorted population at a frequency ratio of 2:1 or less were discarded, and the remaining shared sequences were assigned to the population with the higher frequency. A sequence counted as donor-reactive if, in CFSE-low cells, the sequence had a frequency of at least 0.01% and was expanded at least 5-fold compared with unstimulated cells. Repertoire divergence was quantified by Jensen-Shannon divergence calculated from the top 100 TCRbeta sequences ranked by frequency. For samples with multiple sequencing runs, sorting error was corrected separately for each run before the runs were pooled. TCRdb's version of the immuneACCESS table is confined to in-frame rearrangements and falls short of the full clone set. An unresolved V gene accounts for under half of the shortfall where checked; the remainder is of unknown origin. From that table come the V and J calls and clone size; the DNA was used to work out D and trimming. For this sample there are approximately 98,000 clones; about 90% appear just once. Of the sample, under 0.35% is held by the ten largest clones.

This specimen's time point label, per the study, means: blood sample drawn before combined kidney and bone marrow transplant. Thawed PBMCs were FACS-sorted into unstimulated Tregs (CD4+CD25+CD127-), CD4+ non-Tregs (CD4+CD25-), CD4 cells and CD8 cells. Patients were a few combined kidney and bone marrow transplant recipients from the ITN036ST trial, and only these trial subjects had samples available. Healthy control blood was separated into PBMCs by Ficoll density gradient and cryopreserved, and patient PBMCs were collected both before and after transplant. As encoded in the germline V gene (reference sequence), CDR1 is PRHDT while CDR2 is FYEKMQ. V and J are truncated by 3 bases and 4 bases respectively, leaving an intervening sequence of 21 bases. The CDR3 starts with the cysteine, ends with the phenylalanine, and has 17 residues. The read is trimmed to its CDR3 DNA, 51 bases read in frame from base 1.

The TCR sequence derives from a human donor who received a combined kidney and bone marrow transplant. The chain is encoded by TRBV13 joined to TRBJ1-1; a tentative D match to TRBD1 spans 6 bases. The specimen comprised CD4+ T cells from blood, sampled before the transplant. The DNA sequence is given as TGTGCCAGCAGCTTGGGCCCCCAGGGGCGAGGGGGCACTGAAGCTTTCTTT. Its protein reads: CASSLGPQGRGGTEAFF.